Below are 20 T cell receptor beta chains sequenced from a single sample in a study of blood T cell repertoires in COVID-19. Only in-frame clones appear in the TCRdb table, and some are missing; sequencing was by immunoSEQ multiplex PCR. The sample gives around 220,000 clones, almost 90% of which show up once; approximately 15% is in the top ten. Sequences were obtained from PBMCs or T cells enriched from blood (not recorded which). These receptors were taken from a man in his thirties or forties who had been exposed to COVID-19.

The chain has TRBV7-2 and TRBJ2-7; 10 nucleotides align to TRBD2. The CDR3 loop spans 14 amino acids. The germline CDR1 and CDR2 sequences are SGHTA and FQGNSA. Trimming removed 5 bases from V and 9 bases from J; junction bases left unmatched: 10. The CDR3 loop is CASSQGLARPGQYF. The CDR3 DNA reads as TGTGCCAGCAGCCAGGGACTAGCGCGACCCGGGCAGTACTTC.

The chain has TRBV7-9 and TRBJ1-1; 8 bases are shared with TRBD1. Trimming cost V 11 bases and J 2 bases; bases outside gene matches: 7. Germline values: CDR1 SEHNR, CDR2 FQNEAQ (reference sequence). CDR3 length equals 13 residues. DNA for the CDR3: TGTGCCTGCCGGACAGGGCCTAACACTGAAGCTTTCTTT. The encoded protein is CACRTGPNTEAFF.

This clone was picked up one time. The chain carries TRBV18 and TRBJ2-7, with TRBD2 matching over 7 bases. This CDR3 region has 15 residues. The V segment lost 2 bases and the J segment 2 bases; nucleotides outside the gene matches: 6. Germline values: CDR1 KGHSH, CDR2 LQKENI. The CDR3 here is CASSPSGTNPYEQYF. CDR3 bases: TGTGCCAGCTCACCATCCGGGACTAACCCCTACGAGCAGTACTTC. The full variable domain, in which reference TRBV18 and TRBJ2-7 provide the parts outside the CDR3, is NAGVMQNPRHLVRRRGQEARLRCSPMKGHSHVYWYRQLPEEGLKFMVYLQKENIIDESGMPKERFSAEFPKEGPSILRIQQVVRGDSAAYFCASSPSGTNPYEQYFGPGTRLTVT.

The rearrangement joins TRBV7-8 to TRBJ1-4; D perhaps matches TRBD1 (5 bases). With 4 bases removed from V and 9 bases from J, the gap between germline ends came to 21 bases. Per the germline V gene, CDR1 is SGHVS and CDR2 is FQNEAQ. The CDR3 sequence is 16 residues long. The CDR3 bases are TGTGCCAGCAGCTCTGGCGGGACCAGGACCTTCAAAAAACTGTTTTTT. Its translation is CASSSGGTRTFKKLFF.

V gene TRBV21-1 combines with J gene TRBJ1-6; no check of the table's D call, TRBD1, against the DNA was made. TRBV21-1 is designated a pseudogene. This CDR3 spans 16 amino acids. The CDR3 here is CASDRDRITYNSPLHF. The CDR3 nucleotides are TGTGCCAGTGACCGGGACAGGATTACCTATAATTCACCCCTCCACTTT.

V gene TRBV7-9 combines with J gene TRBJ1-4, with a weak D call TRBD1 (6 bases). Trimming left V 2 bases short and J 5 bases short, with 9 bases between. In germline, CDR1 is SEHNR, CDR2 FQNEAQ (reference sequence). The CDR3 length is 14 residues. The DNA of the CDR3 is TGTGCCAGCAGCTTAAGGCAGGGGAATGAAAAACTGTTTTTT. Encoded protein: CASSLRQGNEKLFF.

This CDR3 is CSVYVAGGPGNTIYF. CDR3 nucleotide sequence: TGCAGCGTCTACGTCGCAGGGGGCCCTGGAAACACCATATATTTT. The chain uses TRBV29-1 and TRBJ1-3; 8 bases match TRBD1. With V trimmed by 6 bases and J by 2 bases, 9 bases remained unmatched. CDR3 size: 15 residues. From germline, CDR1 is SQVTM and CDR2 ANQGSEA.

The V and J genes are TRBV5-6 and TRBJ2-7, with D possibly matching TRBD1 (6 bases). The CDR3 covers 13 residues. V was pared by 3 bases and J by 6 bases, with 13 bases between. Germline V lookup: CDR1 SGHDT, CDR2 YYEEEE. The CDR3: CASSWAGEGEQYF. The DNA of the CDR3 is TGTGCCAGCAGCTGGGCAGGGGAAGGCGAGCAGTACTTC.

The chain recombines TRBV6-9 with TRBJ1-4, with D uncertain. Germline CDR1 and CDR2: MNHGY and SVAAGI. The CDR3 contains 8 residues. CDR3 in DNA: TGTTATAATGAAAAACTGTTTTTT. Translating gives CYNEKLFF.

The chain uses TRBV14 and TRBJ1-4, with D perhaps TRBD1 (5 bases). V gave up 2 bases and J gave up 3 bases, with 10 bases separating them. The V gene's germline CDR1 is SGHDN and CDR2 FVKESK. This CDR3 has 15 amino acids. The CDR3 spells CASSQFRTSNEKLFF. DNA for the CDR3: TGTGCCAGCAGCCAATTTAGGACATCTAATGAAAAACTGTTTTTT.

This rearrangement joins TRBV21-1 to TRBJ2-7; the table's D call of TRBD1 was not tested on the DNA. TRBV21-1 is listed as a pseudogene. This CDR3 is built from 23 residues. CDR3 nucleotides: TGTGCCAGCAGCATCCTCTCAGGGGCCGGGGATAATACGGGTGACTCCCCCAAATACGAGCAGTACTTC. Encoded protein: CASSILSGAGDNTGDSPKYEQYF.

This chain connects TRBV5-6 to TRBJ2-1, with TRBD2 matching 7 bases. Germline lookup yields CDR1 SGHDT and CDR2 YYEEEE. The trim removed 6 bases at V and 0 bases at J, leaving 9 bases unmatched. There are 16 residues in the CDR3. As DNA, the CDR3 is TGTGCCAGCATACCGGGGGGTAAGGTCTCCTACAATGAGCAGTTCTTC. Its translation: CASIPGGKVSYNEQFF.

This chain joins TRBV7-9 and TRBJ1-1; D remains unclear. Germline CDR1 and CDR2: SEHNR and FQNEAQ (reference sequence). Between the trimmed V and J ends, which lost 3 bases and 3 bases, there was a span of 14 bases. CDR3 size: 15 residues. The CDR3 nucleotides read TGTGCCAGCAGCTTTCCCGGAGGCAGCTACACTGAAGCTTTCTTT. Encoded protein: CASSFPGGSYTEAFF.

The chain is built from TRBV4-3 and TRBJ2-7, with D maybe TRBD2 (5 bases). Germline V gene lookup returns CDR1 LGHNA and CDR2 YSLEER. Trimming left V 4 bases short and J 4 bases short, with 11 bases between. The length of the CDR3 is 13 residues. CDR3 bases: TGCGCCAGCAGCCCCGGGAAAGCTTACGAGCAGTACTTC. Translated, it gives CASSPGKAYEQYF.

This clone has a single count. V usage is TRBV27 and J usage is TRBJ1-1, with 7 bases matching TRBD1. The CDR3 is 15 amino acids. Germline trimming cut 5 bases from V and 6 bases from J; bases unmatched to any gene: 12. The germline V gene encodes CDR1 MNHEY and CDR2 SMNVEV (reference sequence). The CDR3 protein is CASSPTPTGRSEAFF. Written as DNA, the CDR3 is TGTGCCAGCAGTCCGACCCCGACAGGGAGGTCTGAAGCTTTCTTT.

The V call is TRBV18, the J call TRBJ2-2, with TRBD2 matching 7 bases. Per the germline V gene, CDR1 is KGHSH and CDR2 is LQKENI. The CDR3 totals 19 residues. The J segment lost 0 bases and the V segment lost 6 bases, leaving 16 bases of the junction unmatched. Written as DNA, the CDR3 is TGTGCCAGCTCCCCTCTGGGGCTAGCGGAGAGAACGAACACCGGGGAGCTGTTTTTT. Translating it yields CASSPLGLAERTNTGELFF.

The rearrangement uses TRBV3-1 (or the pseudogene TRBV3-2) and TRBJ2-2, with D maybe TRBD1 (5 bases). V was trimmed by 0 bases and J by 7 bases, leaving 15 bases between them. Germline V CDR1 and CDR2: LGHDT, YNNKEL (reference sequence). The CDR3 spans 16 residues. This CDR3 reads CASSQEGSGHSGELFF. In nucleotides, the CDR3 is TGTGCCAGCAGCCAAGAGGGCTCAGGGCATAGCGGGGAGCTGTTTTTT.

The sample holds a few counts of this clone. The rearrangement uses TRBV14 and TRBJ2-7; D call uncertain. There are 14 residues in the CDR3. The germline gives CDR1 SGHDN, CDR2 FVKESK. V was clipped by 0 bases and J by 4 bases, with 10 bases between them. DNA for the CDR3: TGTGCCAGCAGCCAAGATCGCATTCGGTACGAGCAGTACTTC. It specifies CASSQDRIRYEQYF. Based on the CDR3 plus reference TRBV14 and TRBJ2-7, the full variable domain is EAGVTQFPSHSVIEKGQTVTLRCDPISGHDNLYWYRRVMGKEIKFLLHFVKESKQDESGMPNNRFLAERTGGTYSTLKVQPAELEDSGVYFCASSQDRIRYEQYFGPGTRLTVT.

There are a few counts of this clone. The CDR3 loop is CASSPFTGELFF. The CDR3 region has the DNA TGTGCCAGCAGCCCATTCACCGGGGAGCTGTTTTTT. The V and J genes are TRBV9 and TRBJ2-2; no reliable D call. CDR1 SGDLS and CDR2 YYNGEE come from the germline V gene. CDR3 length equals 12 residues. Between the trimmed V and J ends, which lost 4 bases and 4 bases, there was a span of 5 bases.

V usage is TRBV14 and J usage is TRBJ2-1; D unresolved. The CDR3 has 13 amino acids. The V end was cut by 0 bases, the J end by 11 bases, with 11 bases between. Germline loops: CDR1 SGHDN, CDR2 FVKESK. CDR3 loop: CASSQDNWAKQFF. CDR3 bases: TGTGCCAGCAGCCAAGATAATTGGGCGAAGCAGTTCTTC.